Sequencing of this T cell receptor beta chain was carried out in a study of cytomegalovirus exposure and HLA in healthy donors. The study, taken as a whole, reports: Some segments of the V type, notably TRBV6-2 and TRBV6-3, were excluded as indistinguishable. Later on, a genetic analysis was performed. It linked a missense variant in DCLRE1C with V- and J-gene trimming of TCR beta.

For this clone: Its target is not known.

13 Jbeta primers and 60 Vbeta primers were used for the PCR. Only in-frame clones appear in the TCRdb table, and some are missing; sequencing was by immunoSEQ multiplex PCR. This sample yields about 73,000 clones, of which 65% to 80% are seen a single time; 9.5% to 15% belongs to the top ten. This CDR3 has 16 amino acids. Germline lookup yields CDR1 KGHSH and CDR2 LQKENI. The V end lost 5 bases, the J end lost 0 bases, and 14 bases lay between the germline ends. The sequence was collected from a man in his 70s in good health and CMV-seronegative. The rearrangement uses TRBV18 and TRBJ1-3, with unresolved D. The sequenced sample was PBMCs. The CDR3 DNA reads as TGTGCCAGCTCAAACAGTGCAACCATCTCTGGAAACACCATATATTTT. It specifies CASSNSATISGNTIYF.